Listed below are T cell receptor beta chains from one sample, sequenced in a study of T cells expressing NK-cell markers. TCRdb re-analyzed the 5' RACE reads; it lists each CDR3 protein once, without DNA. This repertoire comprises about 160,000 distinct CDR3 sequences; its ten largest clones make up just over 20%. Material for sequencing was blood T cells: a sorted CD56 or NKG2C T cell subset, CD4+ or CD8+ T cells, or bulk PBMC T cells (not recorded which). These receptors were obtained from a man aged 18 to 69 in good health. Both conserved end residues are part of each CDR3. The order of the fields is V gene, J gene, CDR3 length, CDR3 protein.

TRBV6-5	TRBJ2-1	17	CASSWPSGGDPYNEQFF
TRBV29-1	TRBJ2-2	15	CSVQDRARNTGELFF
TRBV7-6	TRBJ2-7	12	CASAGTGYEQYF
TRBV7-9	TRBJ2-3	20	CASSLSSRQGIRLVWDTQYF
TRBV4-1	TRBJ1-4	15	CASSQERDTPEKLFF
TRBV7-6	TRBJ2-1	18	CASSLFLETSGGANEQFF
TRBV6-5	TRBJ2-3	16	CASSYSNSGITDTQYF
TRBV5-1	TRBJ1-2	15	CASSSPQGYNYGYTF
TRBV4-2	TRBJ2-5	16	CASSRDGGGLQETQYF
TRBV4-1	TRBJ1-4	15	CASSRWDSTSEKLFF
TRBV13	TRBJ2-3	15	CASSLGQEETDTQYF
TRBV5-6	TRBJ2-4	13	CASSEGGWNIQYF
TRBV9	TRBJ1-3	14	CASSEGGSLGTIYF
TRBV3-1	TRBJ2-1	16	CASSRPRASSYNEQFF
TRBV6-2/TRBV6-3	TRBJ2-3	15	CASSETGMDTDTQYF
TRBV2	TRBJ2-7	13	CASSEGPKYEQYF
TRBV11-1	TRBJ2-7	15	CASSLVGTGINEQYF
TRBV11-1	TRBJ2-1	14	CASSWNLDWNEQFF
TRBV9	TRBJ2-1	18	CASSVDSSGGAAYNEQFF
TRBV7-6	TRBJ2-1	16	CASSLQGAPSYNEQFF
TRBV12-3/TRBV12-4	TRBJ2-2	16	CASRAQGASPPGELFF
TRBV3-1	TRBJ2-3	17	CASSQDFGDSFLDTQYF
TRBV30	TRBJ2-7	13	CAWMAGGDYEQYF
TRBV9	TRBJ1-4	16	CASSVAQEATNEKLFF
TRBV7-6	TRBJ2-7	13	CASSLAPNYEQYF
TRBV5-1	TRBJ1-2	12	CASSPQGDGYTF
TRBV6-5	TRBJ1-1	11	CASSHGIEAFF
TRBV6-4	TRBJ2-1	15	CASSDLAGSYNEQFF
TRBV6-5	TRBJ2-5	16	CASSSNRGLNQETQYF
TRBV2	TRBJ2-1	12	CASSELLYEQFF
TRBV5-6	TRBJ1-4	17	CASSPARDGEANEKLFF
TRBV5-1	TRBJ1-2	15	CASSLDPGDFYGYTF
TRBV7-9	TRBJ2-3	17	CASSPGLAGLHTDTQYF
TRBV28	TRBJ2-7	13	CASGGTGEYEQYF
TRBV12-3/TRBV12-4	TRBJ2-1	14	CASSLFPGPSEQFF
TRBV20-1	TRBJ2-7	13	CSARDSVPHEQYF
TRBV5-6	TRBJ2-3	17	CASSLAKALGKRDTQYF
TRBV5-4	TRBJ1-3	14	CASSSRGDGNTIYF
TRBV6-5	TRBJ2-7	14	CASSYSGGPYEQYF
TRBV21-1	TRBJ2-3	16	CASSKKVAGCTDTQYF
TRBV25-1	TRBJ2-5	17	CASSEWGSGGFGETQYF
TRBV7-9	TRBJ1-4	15	CASSLGPGANEKLFF
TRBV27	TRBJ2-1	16	CASGPRGGGHYNEQFF
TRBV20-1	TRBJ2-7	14	CSARHRDRTYEQYF
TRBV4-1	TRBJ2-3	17	CASSQEVARPVTDTQYF
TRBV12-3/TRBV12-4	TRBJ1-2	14	CATVNSWGNYGYTF
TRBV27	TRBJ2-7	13	CASSETKYYEQYF
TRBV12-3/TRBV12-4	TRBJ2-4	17	CASSLTQDRRPIGIQYF
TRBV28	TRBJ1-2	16	CASGTGGGLGRYGYTF
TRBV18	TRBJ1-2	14	CASSPGQGLRGYTF
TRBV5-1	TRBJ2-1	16	CASSLGSWTGSDEQFF
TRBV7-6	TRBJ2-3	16	CASSNSPSGITDTQYF
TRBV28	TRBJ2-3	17	CASSSTISGGKLETQYF
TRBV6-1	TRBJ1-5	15	CASREAQVSNQPQHF
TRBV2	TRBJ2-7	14	CASTRGHQSAEQYF
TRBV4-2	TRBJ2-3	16	CASSPAWGGATDTQYF
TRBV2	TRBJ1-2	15	CASSESAGANYGYTF